One T cell receptor beta chain is described in this entry. Its antigen is not identified. TCRdb re-analysed the 5' RACE reads in MiXCR, keeping a single row per CDR3 protein. The table shows roughly 600,000 distinct CDR3 sequences, with under 20% occurring only once. This specimen comes from a study of T-cell memory formation after mild COVID-19. Broader study findings: The appearance of some responding clones in pre-infection memory suggested that cross-reactive memory joined. Researchers report contracting CD4+ clones mostly in CM and EM, with CD8+ clones in EMRA. Contracting clones from day 15 to 85 showed balanced CD4/CD8; later expanders favored CD4+.

The CDR3 is 15 amino acids. Germline lookup yields CDR1 DFQATT and CDR2 SNEGSKA (reference sequence). V dropped 0 bases and J dropped 6 bases, with 14 bases sitting between them. Specimen: PBMCs or a T cell subset sorted from them (not recorded which). This receptor was identified in an adult woman who had mild COVID-19 (a few samples of this study predate the infection). Cell type and time point are not known. This chain uses TRBV20-1 with TRBJ1-4; D is unresolved. Here the CDR3 DNA reads TGCAGTGCTAGAGATCAGGAAAAAAAGGATGAAAAACTGTTTTTT. Protein product: CSARDQEKKDEKLFF.